The sequence of this TCR beta chain was determined in a study of T cells in localized non-small cell lung cancer. Findings and caveats of the study: Elevated blood T cell density was associated with longer overall survival. Appearances in adjacent lung were noted for a median about 60 of the top 100 tumor clones. Exceeding tumor, uninvolved adjacent lung had the highest T cell clonality.

Only in-frame clones appear in the TCRdb table, and some are missing; sequencing was by immunoSEQ multiplex PCR. Of under 60,000 clones in the sample, roughly 85% were seen once. Germline values: CDR1 LGHNA, CDR2 YSLEER. Trimming cost V 0 bases and J 2 bases; bases outside gene matches: 11. The CDR3 totals 18 residues. On this clone itself: The antigen remains undetermined.

Here the sequenced sample was peripheral blood, taken before any cancer treatment. J is TRBJ2-3 and V is TRBV4-3; TRBD1 matches at 7 bases. This TCR was sampled from a male donor older than 55 with stage III squamous cell lung carcinoma. The DNA of the CDR3 is TGCGCCAGCAGCCAAGATCAGATCCGGGACAGTAACACAGATACGCAGTATTTT. Translated: CASSQDQIRDSNTDTQYF.